This T cell receptor beta chain originates from a study of radiotherapy plus CTLA-4 blockade in lung cancer. In the study overall: Patients showed objective responses in roughly 19% of cases and disease control in just over 30%. Study-wide results and caveats: How blood T cell clones changed early, along with interferon-beta, reportedly forecast response best. Blood-borne expansion of tumor-derived TCR clones followed radiotherapy plus ipilimumab.

The protocol was immunoSEQ multiplex PCR, while the TCRdb copy is restricted to in-frame clones and leaves out a portion. The sample lists roughly 110,000 clones, 85% occurring once. Treatment of patients with chemo-refractory metastatic non-small-cell lung cancer consisted of focal radiation plus CTLA-4 blockade with ipilimumab. In regard to this clone: Its target is unknown.

The source of this sequence is a human donor with non-small cell lung cancer that progressed on radiotherapy plus ipilimumab. Some clones in this sample may be carry-over from other donors' samples. The source material was peripheral blood, sampled from a patient treated with radiotherapy plus ipilimumab.

CDR3 bases: TGCGCCAGCAGCCAAGTTCAGGGGTCCGCTAACTATGGCTACACCTTC. Its protein product is CASSQVQGSANYGYTF. The chain joins TRBV4-1 to TRBJ1-2; D might be TRBD1 (6 bases). Trimming removed 1 base from V and 0 bases from J, with 12 bases in between. Germline values: CDR1 MGHRA, CDR2 YSYEKL. This CDR3 has 16 residues.